The present T cell receptor beta chain was sequenced within a study of blood T cell repertoires in COVID-19. About the research overall: The United States, Italy and Spain supplied acute and convalescent COVID-19 samples.

Per the authors' pipeline: Amplifying reference gene primers gave estimates of nucleated cell counts. Profiled with immunoSEQ multiplex PCR; TCRdb holds only in-frame clones, not every one. V, J and clone size are taken as reported in that table, and D and trimming were inferred from the DNA itself. This sample has 110,000 to 150,000 clones, with 70% to 85% found just once. The CDR3 is 16 amino acids. V was clipped by 6 bases and J by 5 bases; unmatched bases: 11. The germline gives CDR1 ENHRY, CDR2 SYGVKD. This chain uses TRBV10-3 with TRBJ1-1; 11 bases line up with TRBD1. The sequence was collected from a woman over 75 in a cohort sampled during active or convalescent COVID-19. The sample taken for sequencing was peripheral blood. In nucleotides, the CDR3 is TGTGCCATCAGCCACGGACCGGGACAGGGGGGAACTGAAGCTTTCTTT. Protein sequence: CAISHGPGQGGTEAFF.